Reported below is one T cell receptor (beta chain). The sample originates from a study of T-cell reconstitution after alpha-beta-depleted transplantation in children. The V gene lost 5 bases and the J gene lost 7 bases, with 14 bases spanning the gap. The CDR3 consists of 13 residues. Germline CDR1 reads SGHTA; CDR2 reads FQGNSA. TCRbeta library construction was performed incorporating unique molecular identifiers. TCRdb analysed the PCR reads with MiXCR anew, one entry per CDR3 protein. Among hundreds of thousands of distinct CDR3 sequences listed, 16% were seen once. The V gene is TRBV7-2, the J gene TRBJ2-5, with D perhaps matching TRBD1 (5 bases). The TCR was taken from a human donor who donated a stem cell graft to a child with acute myeloid leukemia. Sequences were derived from PBMCs from the stem cell graft donor, sampled from the stem cell graft. The CDR3 DNA reads as TGTGCCAGCAGCCCCTGCAGGGTAGGGACCCAGTACTTC. It yields the protein CASSPCRVGTQYF.